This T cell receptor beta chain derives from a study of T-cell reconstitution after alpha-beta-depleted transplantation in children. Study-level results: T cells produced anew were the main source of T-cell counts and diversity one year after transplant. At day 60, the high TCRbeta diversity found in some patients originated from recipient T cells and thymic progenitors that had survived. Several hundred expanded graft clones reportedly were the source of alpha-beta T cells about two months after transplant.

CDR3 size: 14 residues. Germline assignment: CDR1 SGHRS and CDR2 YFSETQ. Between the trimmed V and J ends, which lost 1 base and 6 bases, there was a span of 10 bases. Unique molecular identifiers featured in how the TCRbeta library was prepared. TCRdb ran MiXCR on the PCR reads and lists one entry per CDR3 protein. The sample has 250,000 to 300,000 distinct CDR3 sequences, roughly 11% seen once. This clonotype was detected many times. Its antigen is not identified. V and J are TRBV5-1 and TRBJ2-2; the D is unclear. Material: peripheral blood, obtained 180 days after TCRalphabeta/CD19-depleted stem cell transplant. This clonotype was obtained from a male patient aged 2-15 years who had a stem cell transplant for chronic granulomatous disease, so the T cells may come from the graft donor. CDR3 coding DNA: TGCGCCAGCAGCTTGAGTCTAGTCGCCGGGGAGCTGTTTTTT. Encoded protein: CASSLSLVAGELFF.